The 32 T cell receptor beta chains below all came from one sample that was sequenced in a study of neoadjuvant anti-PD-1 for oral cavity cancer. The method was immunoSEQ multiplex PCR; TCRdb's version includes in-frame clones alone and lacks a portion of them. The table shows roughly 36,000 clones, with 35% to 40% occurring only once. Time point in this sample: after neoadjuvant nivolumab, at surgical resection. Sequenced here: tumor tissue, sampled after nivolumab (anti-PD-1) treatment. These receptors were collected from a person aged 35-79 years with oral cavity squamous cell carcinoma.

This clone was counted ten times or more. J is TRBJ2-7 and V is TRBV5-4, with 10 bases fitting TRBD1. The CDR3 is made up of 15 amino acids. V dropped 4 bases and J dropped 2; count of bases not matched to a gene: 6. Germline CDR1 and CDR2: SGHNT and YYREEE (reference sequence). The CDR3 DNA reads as TGTGCCAGCAGCGCAAGGGGACAGGGGACCTACGAGCAGTACTTC. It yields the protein CASSARGQGTYEQYF.

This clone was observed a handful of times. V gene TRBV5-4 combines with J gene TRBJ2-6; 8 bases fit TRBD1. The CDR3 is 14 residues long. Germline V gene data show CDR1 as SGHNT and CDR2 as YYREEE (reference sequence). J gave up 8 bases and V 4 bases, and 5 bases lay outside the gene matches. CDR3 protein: CASSPGQVTNVLTF. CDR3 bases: TGTGCCAGCAGCCCGGGACAGGTTACCAACGTCCTGACTTTC.

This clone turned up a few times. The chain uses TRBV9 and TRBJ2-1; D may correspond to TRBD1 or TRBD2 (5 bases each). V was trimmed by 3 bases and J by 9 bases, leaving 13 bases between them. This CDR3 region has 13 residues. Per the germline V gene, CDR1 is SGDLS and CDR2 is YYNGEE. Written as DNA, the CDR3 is TGTGCCAGCAGCGCGGGACCCGCCAGTGAGCAGTTCTTC. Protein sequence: CASSAGPASEQFF.

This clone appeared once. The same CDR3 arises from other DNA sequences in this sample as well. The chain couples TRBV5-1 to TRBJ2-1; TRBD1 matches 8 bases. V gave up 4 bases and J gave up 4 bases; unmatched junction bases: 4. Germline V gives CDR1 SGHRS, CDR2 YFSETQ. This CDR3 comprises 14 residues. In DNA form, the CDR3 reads TGCGCCAGCAGCCTCGGACAGGGTTACAATGAGCAGTTCTTC. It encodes CASSLGQGYNEQFF.

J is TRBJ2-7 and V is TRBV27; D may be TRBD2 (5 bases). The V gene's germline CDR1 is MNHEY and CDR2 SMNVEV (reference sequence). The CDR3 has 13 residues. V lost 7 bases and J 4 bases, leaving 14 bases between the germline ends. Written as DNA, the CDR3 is TGTGCCAGCAAGGATTTGGCGGGTTACGAGCAGTACTTC. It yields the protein CASKDLAGYEQYF.

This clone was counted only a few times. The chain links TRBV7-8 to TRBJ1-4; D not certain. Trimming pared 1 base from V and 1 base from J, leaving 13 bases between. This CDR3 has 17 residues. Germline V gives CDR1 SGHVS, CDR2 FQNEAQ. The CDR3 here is CASSLVYGFKTNEKLFF. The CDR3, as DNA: TGTGCCAGCAGCTTAGTGTACGGCTTTAAAACTAATGAAAAACTGTTTTTT.

This CDR3 reads CATSSPGTGNTGELFF. Written as DNA, the CDR3 is TGTGCCACCAGCAGTCCCGGGACAGGGAACACCGGGGAGCTGTTTTTT. This chain uses TRBV15 with TRBJ2-2, with 8 bases aligning to TRBD1. The CDR3 runs 16 residues. Germline loops: CDR1 LNHNV, CDR2 YYDKDF (reference sequence). The junction had 4 bases not matched to a gene; V was cut back by 3 bases and J by 1 base. Looking up the rest from reference TRBV15 and TRBJ2-2 gives the full variable domain: DAMVIQNPRYQVTQFGKPVTLSCSQTLNHNVMYWYQQKSSQAPKLLFHYYDKDFNNEADTPDNFQSRRPNTSFCFLDIRSPGLGDTAMYLCATSSPGTGNTGELFFGEGSRLTVL.

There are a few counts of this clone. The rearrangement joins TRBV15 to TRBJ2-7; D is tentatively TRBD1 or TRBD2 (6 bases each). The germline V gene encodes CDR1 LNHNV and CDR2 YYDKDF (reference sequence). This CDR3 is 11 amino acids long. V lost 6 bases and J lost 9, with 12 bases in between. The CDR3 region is CATSSGGLQYF. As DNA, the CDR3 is TGTGCCACCAGTTCCGGGGGCCTGCAGTACTTC.

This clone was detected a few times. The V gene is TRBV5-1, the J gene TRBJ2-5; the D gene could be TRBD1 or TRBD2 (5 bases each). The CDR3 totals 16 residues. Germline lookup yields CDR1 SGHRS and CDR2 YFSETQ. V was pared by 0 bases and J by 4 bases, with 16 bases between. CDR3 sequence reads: CASSLAIGAAVETQYF. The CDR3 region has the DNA TGCGCCAGCAGCTTGGCCATCGGGGCAGCGGTAGAGACCCAGTACTTC.

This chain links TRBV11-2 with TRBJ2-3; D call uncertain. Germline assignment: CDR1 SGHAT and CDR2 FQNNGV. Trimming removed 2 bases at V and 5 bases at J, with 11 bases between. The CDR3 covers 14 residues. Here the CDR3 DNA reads TGTGCCAGCAGCTTACGTTACGTCGTAGATACGCAGTATTTT. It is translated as CASSLRYVVDTQYF.

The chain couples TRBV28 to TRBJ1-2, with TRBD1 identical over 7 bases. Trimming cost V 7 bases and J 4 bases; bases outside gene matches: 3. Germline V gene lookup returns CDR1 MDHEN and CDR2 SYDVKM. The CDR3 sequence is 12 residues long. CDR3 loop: CASTGDSYGYTF. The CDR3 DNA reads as TGTGCCAGCACCGGGGACAGCTATGGCTACACCTTC.

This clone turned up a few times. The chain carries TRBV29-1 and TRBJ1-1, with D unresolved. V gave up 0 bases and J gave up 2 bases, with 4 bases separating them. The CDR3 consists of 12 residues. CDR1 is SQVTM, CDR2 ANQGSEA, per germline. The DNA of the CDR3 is TGCAGCGTTGAAGATGATAACACTGAAGCTTTCTTT. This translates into CSVEDDNTEAFF.

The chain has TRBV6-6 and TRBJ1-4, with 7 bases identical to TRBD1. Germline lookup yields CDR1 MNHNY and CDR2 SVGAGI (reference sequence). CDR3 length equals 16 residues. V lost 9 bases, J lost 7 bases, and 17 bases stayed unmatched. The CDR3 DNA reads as TGTGCCAGGAGTACAGGGGAGTCCCGATTCGGTGAAAAACTGTTTTTT. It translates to CARSTGESRFGEKLFF.

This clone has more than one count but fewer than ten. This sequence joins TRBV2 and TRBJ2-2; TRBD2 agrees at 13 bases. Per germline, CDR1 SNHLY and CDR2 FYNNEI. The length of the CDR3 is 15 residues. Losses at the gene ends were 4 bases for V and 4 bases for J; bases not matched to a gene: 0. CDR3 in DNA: TGTGCCAGCAGTGGGACTAGCGGGAGCACCGGGGAGCTGTTTTTT. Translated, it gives CASSGTSGSTGELFF.

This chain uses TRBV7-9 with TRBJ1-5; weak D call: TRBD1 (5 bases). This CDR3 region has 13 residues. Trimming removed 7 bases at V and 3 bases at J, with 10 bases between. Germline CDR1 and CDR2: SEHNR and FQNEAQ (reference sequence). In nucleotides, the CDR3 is TGTGCCAGCAACTTGGGACCCAATCAGCCCCAGCATTTT. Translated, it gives CASNLGPNQPQHF.

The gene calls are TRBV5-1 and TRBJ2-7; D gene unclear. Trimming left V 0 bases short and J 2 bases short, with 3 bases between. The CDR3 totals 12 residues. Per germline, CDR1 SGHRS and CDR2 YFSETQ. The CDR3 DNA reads TGCGCCAGCAGCTTGGGTGCCTACGAGCAGTACTTC. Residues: CASSLGAYEQYF.

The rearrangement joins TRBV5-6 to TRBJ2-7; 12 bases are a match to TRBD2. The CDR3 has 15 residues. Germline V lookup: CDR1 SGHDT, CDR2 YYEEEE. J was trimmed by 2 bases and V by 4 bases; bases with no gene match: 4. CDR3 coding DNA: TGTGCCAGCAGCCTAGGACTAGCGGGGACCTACGAGCAGTACTTC. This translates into CASSLGLAGTYEQYF.

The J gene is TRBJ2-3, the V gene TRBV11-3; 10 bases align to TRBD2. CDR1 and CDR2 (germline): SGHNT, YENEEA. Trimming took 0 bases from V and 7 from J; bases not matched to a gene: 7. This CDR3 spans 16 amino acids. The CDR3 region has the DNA TGTGCCAGCAGCTTAGACCCTAGCGGGAGACCAAATACGCAGTATTTT. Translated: CASSLDPSGRPNTQYF.

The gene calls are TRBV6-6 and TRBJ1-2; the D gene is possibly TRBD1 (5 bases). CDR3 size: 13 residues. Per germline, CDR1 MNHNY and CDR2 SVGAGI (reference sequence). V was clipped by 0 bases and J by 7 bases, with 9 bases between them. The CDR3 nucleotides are TGTGCCAGCAGTTACTCAGGGGACGGTGGCTACACCTTC. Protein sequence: CASSYSGDGGYTF.

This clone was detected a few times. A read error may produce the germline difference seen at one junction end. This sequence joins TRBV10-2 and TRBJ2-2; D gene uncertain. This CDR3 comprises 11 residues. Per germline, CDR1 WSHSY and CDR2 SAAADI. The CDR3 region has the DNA TGTGCCAGTTACGCCGTTGGGGAGCTGTTTTTT. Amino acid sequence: CASYAVGELFF.

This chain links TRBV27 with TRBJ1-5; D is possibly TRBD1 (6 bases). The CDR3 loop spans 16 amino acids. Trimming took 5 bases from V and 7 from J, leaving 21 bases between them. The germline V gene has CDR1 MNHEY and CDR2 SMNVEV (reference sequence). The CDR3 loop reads CASSPHVGGAGQPQHF. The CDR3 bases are TGTGCCAGCAGTCCACACGTCGGGGGCGCAGGCCAGCCCCAGCATTTT.

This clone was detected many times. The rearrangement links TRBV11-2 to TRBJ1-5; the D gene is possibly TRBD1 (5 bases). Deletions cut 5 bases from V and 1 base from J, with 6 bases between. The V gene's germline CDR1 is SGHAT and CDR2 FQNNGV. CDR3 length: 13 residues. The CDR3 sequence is CASSRGSNQPQHF. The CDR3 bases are TGTGCCAGCAGCAGGGGAAGCAATCAGCCCCAGCATTTT.

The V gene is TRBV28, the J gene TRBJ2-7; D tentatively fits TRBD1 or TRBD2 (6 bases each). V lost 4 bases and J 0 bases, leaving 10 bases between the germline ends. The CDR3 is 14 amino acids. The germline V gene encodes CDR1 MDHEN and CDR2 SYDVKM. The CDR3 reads CASSSGASSYEQYF. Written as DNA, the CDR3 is TGTGCCAGCAGTTCGGGGGCTAGCTCCTACGAGCAGTACTTC.

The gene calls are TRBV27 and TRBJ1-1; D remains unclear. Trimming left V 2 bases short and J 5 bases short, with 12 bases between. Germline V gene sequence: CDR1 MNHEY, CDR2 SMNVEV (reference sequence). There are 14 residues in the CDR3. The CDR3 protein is CASSLTVSPTEAFF. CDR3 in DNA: TGTGCCAGCAGTTTAACGGTATCACCGACTGAAGCTTTCTTT.

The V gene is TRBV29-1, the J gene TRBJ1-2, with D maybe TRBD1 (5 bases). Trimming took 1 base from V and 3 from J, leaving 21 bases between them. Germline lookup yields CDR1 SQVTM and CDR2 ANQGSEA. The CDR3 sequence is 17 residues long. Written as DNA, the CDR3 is TGCAGCGTTGAAGGGTTACGGGGGGGATTCGTTGACTATGGCTACACCTTC. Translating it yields CSVEGLRGGFVDYGYTF.

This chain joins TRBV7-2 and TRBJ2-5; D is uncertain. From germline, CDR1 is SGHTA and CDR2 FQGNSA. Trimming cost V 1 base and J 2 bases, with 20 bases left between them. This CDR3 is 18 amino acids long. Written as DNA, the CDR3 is TGTGCCAGCAGCTTAGAGGAGTGGGCCGTTCACGTGCAAGAGACCCAGTACTTC. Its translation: CASSLEEWAVHVQETQYF.

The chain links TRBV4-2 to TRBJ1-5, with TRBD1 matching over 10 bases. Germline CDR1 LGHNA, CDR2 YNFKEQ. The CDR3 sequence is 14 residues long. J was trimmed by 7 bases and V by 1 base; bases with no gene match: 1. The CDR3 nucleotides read TGTGCCAGCAGCCAAGGGACAGGGGGGCAGCCCCAGCATTTT. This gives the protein CASSQGTGGQPQHF.

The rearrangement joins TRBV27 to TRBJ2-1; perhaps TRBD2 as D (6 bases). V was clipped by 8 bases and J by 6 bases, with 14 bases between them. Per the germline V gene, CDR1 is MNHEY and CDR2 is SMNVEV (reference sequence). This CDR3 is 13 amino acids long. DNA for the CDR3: TGTGCCAGCCGTGTTGGAGGGATCAATGAGCAGTTCTTC. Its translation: CASRVGGINEQFF.

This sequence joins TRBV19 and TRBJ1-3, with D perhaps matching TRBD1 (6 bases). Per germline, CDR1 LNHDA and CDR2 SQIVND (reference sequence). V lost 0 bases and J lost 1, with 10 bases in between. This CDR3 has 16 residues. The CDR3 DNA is TGTGCCAGTAGTATAGATAACAGGGCGTCTGGAAACACCATATATTTT. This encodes CASSIDNRASGNTIYF.

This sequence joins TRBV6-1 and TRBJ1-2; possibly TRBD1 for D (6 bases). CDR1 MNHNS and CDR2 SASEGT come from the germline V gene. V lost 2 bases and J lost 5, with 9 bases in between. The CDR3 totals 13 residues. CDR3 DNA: TGTGCCAGCAGTGAACAGGGGCTGTATGGCTACACCTTC. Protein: CASSEQGLYGYTF.

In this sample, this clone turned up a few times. CDR3 nucleotide sequence: TGCGCCAGCAGCCCGGACCAGGGCGAGCAGTACTTC. The encoded protein is CASSPDQGEQYF. The gene calls are TRBV4-1 and TRBJ2-7, with a tentative D call TRBD1 (5 bases). The CDR3 loop spans 12 amino acids. V shed 4 bases and J shed 6 bases, with 10 bases lying between them. Germline CDR1 MGHRA, CDR2 YSYEKL.

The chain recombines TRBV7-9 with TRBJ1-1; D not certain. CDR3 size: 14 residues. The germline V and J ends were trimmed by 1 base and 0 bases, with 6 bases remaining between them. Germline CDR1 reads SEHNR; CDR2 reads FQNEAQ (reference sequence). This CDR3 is CASSLVIMNTEAFF. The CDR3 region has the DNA TGTGCCAGCAGCTTAGTGATAATGAACACTGAAGCTTTCTTT.